These 23 T cell receptor beta chains came from one sample sequenced in a study of sequential checkpoint blockade in melanoma. Clones were sequenced by immunoSEQ multiplex PCR, and TCRdb holds only the in-frame ones, with some missing. The table has about 17,000 clones, about two thirds seen once; the top ten hold 20% to 25%. Treatment: randomized to nivolumab then ipilimumab (arm A) or the reverse (arm B). The sample was CD8+ T cells sorted from blood (inferred from file names), taken from a patient given nivolumab and ipilimumab in sequence. Every receptor here comes from a human donor with melanoma.

The V gene is TRBV7-6, the J gene TRBJ2-7, with D maybe TRBD1 (5 bases). The CDR3 is 16 residues long. The V end lost 6 bases, the J end lost 4 bases, and 22 bases lay between the germline ends. CDR1 SGHVS and CDR2 FNYEAQ come from the germline V gene. CDR3 in DNA: TGTGCCAGCAGTCAAGGTTGGGGCAGGACCGTTTACGAGCAGTACTTC. It specifies CASSQGWGRTVYEQYF.

The chain links TRBV9 to TRBJ2-7, with 8 bases fitting TRBD1. Germline CDR1 SGDLS, CDR2 YYNGEE. The CDR3 loop spans 15 amino acids. Germline trimming cut 0 bases from V and 5 bases from J; bases unmatched to any gene: 7. CDR3: CASSVGGDRSHEQYF. CDR3 nucleotide sequence: TGTGCCAGCAGCGTAGGAGGGGACAGGAGCCACGAGCAGTACTTC.

V usage is TRBV27 and J usage is TRBJ1-2, with D unresolved. Deletions cut 4 bases from V and 6 bases from J, with 12 bases between. CDR3 size: 13 residues. Germline CDR1 and CDR2: MNHEY and SMNVEV (reference sequence). The chain's CDR3 is CASSSGLYHGYTF. The DNA for the CDR3 is TGTGCCAGCAGTTCCGGACTATATCATGGCTACACCTTC.

J is TRBJ2-2 and V is TRBV19; D is possibly TRBD1 (5 bases). The V end was cut by 7 bases, the J end by 9 bases, with 18 bases between. Germline V gene data show CDR1 as LNHDA and CDR2 as SQIVND (reference sequence). The CDR3 covers 14 residues. The CDR3 coding sequence is TGTGCCAGTAACAACAGGTTTCTTCAAAGGGAGCTGTTTTTT. This gives the protein CASNNRFLQRELFF.

The chain combines TRBV5-4 with TRBJ2-2, with a tentative D call TRBD2 (5 bases). The V gene's germline CDR1 is SGHNT and CDR2 YYREEE (reference sequence). The CDR3 is made up of 12 amino acids. V shed 3 bases and J shed 7 bases, with 7 bases lying between them. CDR3 sequence reads: CASSWGVGELFF. In DNA, the CDR3 is TGTGCCAGCAGCTGGGGAGTCGGGGAGCTGTTTTTT.

This clone showed up just a few times. The rearrangement links TRBV19 to TRBJ1-1, with TRBD1 matching over 8 bases. The trim removed 5 bases at V and 1 base at J, leaving 9 bases unmatched. The germline CDR1 and CDR2 sequences are LNHDA and SQIVND (reference sequence). CDR3 length: 16 residues. CDR3 bases: TGTGCCAGTAGTCTGAACTCCAGGGGGCCGAACACTGAAGCTTTCTTT. Translated: CASSLNSRGPNTEAFF.

The genes are TRBV9 and TRBJ2-3; 7 nucleotides match TRBD1. In germline, CDR1 is SGDLS, CDR2 YYNGEE. This CDR3 contains 14 residues. Unmatched junction bases numbered 3, after V lost 0 bases and J lost 5 bases. CDR3 coding DNA: TGTGCCAGCAGCGTAGTTGACAGGGTAGATACGCAGTATTTT. Translation: CASSVVDRVDTQYF. The whole variable domain, filled in from reference TRBV9 and TRBJ2-3, reads DSGVTQTPKHLITATGQRVTLRCSPRSGDLSVYWYQQSLDQGLQFLIQYYNGEERAKGNILERFSAQQFPDLHSELNLSSLELGDSALYFCASSVVDRVDTQYFGPGTRLTVL.

The V gene is TRBV28, the J gene TRBJ1-1, with D unresolved. Trimming removed 9 bases from V and 8 bases from J, with 13 bases in between. Per germline, CDR1 MDHEN and CDR2 SYDVKM. The CDR3 runs to 11 residues. This CDR3 reads CASSFSQEAFF. DNA for the CDR3: TGTGCCAGTTCTTTCTCCCAGGAAGCTTTCTTT.

This clone was observed a few times. The chain joins TRBV11-1 to TRBJ1-1; no clear D gene. The V end lost 8 bases, the J end lost 0 bases, and 7 bases lay between the germline ends. Germline loops: CDR1 SGHAT, CDR2 FQDESV (reference sequence). There are 12 residues in the CDR3. The CDR3 coding sequence is TGTGCCAGCGAGGGATTGAACACTGAAGCTTTCTTT. Translation gives CASEGLNTEAFF.

The chain recombines TRBV19 with TRBJ2-5, with a tentative D call TRBD1 (7 bases). The V gene lost 6 bases and the J gene lost 5 bases, with 22 bases spanning the gap. Germline CDR1 is LNHDA and CDR2 is SQIVND (reference sequence). This CDR3 contains 16 residues. The CDR3 DNA reads TGTGCCAGTAGGGACGTGCGGAGGGGGCGTTGGGAGACCCAGTACTTC. Its translation: CASRDVRRGRWETQYF.

The chain recombines TRBV6-1 with TRBJ1-5; D is uncertain. The germline gives CDR1 MNHNS, CDR2 SASEGT. Trimming left V 6 bases short and J 1 base short, with 10 bases between. The CDR3 contains 14 residues. CDR3 loop: CASRRLGSNQPQHF. In DNA form, the CDR3 reads TGTGCCAGCAGGCGGCTTGGGAGCAATCAGCCCCAGCATTTT.

CDR3 DNA: TGTGCCACCAGCAGAGATTTAGGGACAGCACCCTACGAGCAGTACTTC. Translating it yields CATSRDLGTAPYEQYF. This sequence joins TRBV15 and TRBJ2-7, with 7 bases that match TRBD1. CDR1 and CDR2 from the germline V gene are LNHNV and YYDKDF (reference sequence). This CDR3 spans 16 amino acids. Losses at the gene ends were 0 bases for V and 2 bases for J; bases not matched to a gene: 7.

V usage is TRBV10-1 and J usage is TRBJ2-7, with 9 positions matching TRBD1. Germline CDR1 is WNHNN and CDR2 is SYGVQD (reference sequence). J lost 1 base, V lost 5 bases, and 6 bases had no gene match. This CDR3 has 15 residues. CDR3 sequence reads: CASSNGTGMSYEQYF. The CDR3 coding sequence is TGCGCCAGCAGTAACGGGACAGGGATGTCCTACGAGCAGTACTTC.

This clone was detected a few times. CDR3 sequence: CASSKAGGKEGKGSGANVLTF. The CDR3 nucleotides are TGTGCCAGCAGCAAAGCGGGTGGAAAAGAGGGAAAGGGCTCTGGGGCCAACGTCCTGACTTTC. The chain couples TRBV21-1 to TRBJ2-6; the table's D gene call, TRBD2, was not cross checked with the DNA. TRBV21-1 represents a pseudogene. CDR3 length equals 21 residues.

The chain employs TRBV5-6 and TRBJ1-2, with 9 bases that match TRBD1. CDR1 SGHDT and CDR2 YYEEEE come from the germline V gene. V gave up 2 bases and J gave up 3 bases; unmatched junction bases: 8. The CDR3 is made up of 16 amino acids. The CDR3 region has the DNA TGTGCCAGCAGCTTAGGGCACAGGGGGCCCTACTATGGCTACACCTTC. This codes for CASSLGHRGPYYGYTF. The variable domain in full, completed from reference TRBV5-6 and TRBJ1-2, reads DAGVTQSPTHLIKTRGQQVTLRCSPKSGHDTVSWYQQALGQGPQFIFQYYEEEERQRGNFPDRFSGHQFPNYSSELNVNALLLGDSALYLCASSLGHRGPYYGYTFGSGTRLTVV.

The chain has TRBV28 and TRBJ1-5; 7 bases match TRBD1. The junction had 6 bases not matched to a gene; V was cut back by 1 base and J by 15 bases. The V gene's germline CDR1 is MDHEN and CDR2 SYDVKM. The CDR3 extends over 12 amino acids. Here the CDR3 DNA reads TGTGCCAGCAGTTTATCTTCGACAGGGAGGCATTTT. It codes for CASSLSSTGRHF.

The chain links TRBV28 to TRBJ2-5; TRBD2 aligns across 10 bases. J was trimmed by 2 bases and V by 4 bases; bases with no gene match: 13. The CDR3 covers 18 residues. Germline values: CDR1 MDHEN, CDR2 SYDVKM. CDR3 DNA: TGTGCCAGCAGTTCTACCTACCTAGCGGGGGCCAATCAAGAGACCCAGTACTTC. Translated, it gives CASSSTYLAGANQETQYF.

This chain connects TRBV12-5 to TRBJ2-5, with 11 positions matching TRBD2. The V and J ends lost 6 bases and 2 bases, in that order; junction bases with no gene match: 2. The CDR3 is 14 residues long. In germline, CDR1 is LGHNT, CDR2 FRNRAP. CDR3 loop: CASGGTSGQETQYF. CDR3 coding DNA: TGTGCTAGTGGAGGGACTAGCGGACAAGAGACCCAGTACTTC.

This clone has just a few counts. The chain links TRBV21-1 to TRBJ2-7; the table's D call of TRBD1 was not tested on the DNA. TRBV21-1 is a known pseudogene. This CDR3 is 17 amino acids long. The CDR3 sequence is CASVDSLLRVVTYEQYV. The CDR3 DNA reads as TGTGCCAGCGTGGACAGCCTCTTAAGAGTGGTGACCTACGAGCAGTACGTC.

The chain recombines TRBV7-9 with TRBJ2-1; TRBD2 agrees at 8 bases. Germline V gives CDR1 SEHNR, CDR2 FQNEAQ (reference sequence). CDR3 size: 15 residues. J was trimmed by 1 base and V by 1 base; bases with no gene match: 0. The CDR3 spells CASSLGGGSYNEQFF. The CDR3 DNA reads TGTGCCAGCAGCTTAGGCGGGGGGTCCTACAATGAGCAGTTCTTC.

This clone was counted once. The chain carries TRBV2 and TRBJ2-7; no clear D. CDR1 is SNHLY and CDR2 is FYNNEI in the germline V gene. Between the trimmed V and J ends, which lost 2 bases and 3 bases, there was a span of 5 bases. The length of the CDR3 is 12 residues. CDR3 sequence: CASSETSYEQYF. For the CDR3, the DNA is TGTGCCAGCAGTGAAACAAGCTACGAGCAGTACTTC. Full variable domain (remainder filled in from reference TRBV2 and TRBJ2-7): EPEVTQTPSHQVTQMGQEVILRCVPISNHLYFYWYRQILGQKVEFLVSFYNNEISEKSEIFDDQFSVERPDGSNFTLKIRSTKLEDSAMYFCASSETSYEQYFGPGTRLTVT.

The J gene is TRBJ2-2, the V gene TRBV19; tentative D call: TRBD2 (5 bases). The CDR3 has 15 amino acids. Germline lookup yields CDR1 LNHDA and CDR2 SQIVND (reference sequence). V was shortened by 5 bases and J by 6 bases, with 16 bases between the two germline ends. In DNA, the CDR3 is TGTGCCAGTAGTCCCGAGCATCGGCGGGCCGGGGAGCTGTTTTTT. Protein product: CASSPEHRRAGELFF. Drawing the rest from reference TRBV19 and TRBJ2-2, the complete variable domain is DGGITQSPKYLFRKEGQNVTLSCEQNLNHDAMYWYRQDPGQGLRLIYYSQIVNDFQKGDIAEGYSVSREKKESFPLTVTSAQKNPTAFYLCASSPEHRRAGELFFGEGSRLTVL.

The V gene is TRBV18, the J gene TRBJ1-2, with no clear D. CDR1 and CDR2 (germline): KGHSH, LQKENI. Trimming cost V 5 bases and J 8 bases, with 24 bases left between them. The CDR3 has 16 amino acids. The CDR3 bases are TGTGCCAGCTCAACCACGCACACGAAGGTAGAGAGGGGCTACACCTTC. This translates into CASSTTHTKVERGYTF.